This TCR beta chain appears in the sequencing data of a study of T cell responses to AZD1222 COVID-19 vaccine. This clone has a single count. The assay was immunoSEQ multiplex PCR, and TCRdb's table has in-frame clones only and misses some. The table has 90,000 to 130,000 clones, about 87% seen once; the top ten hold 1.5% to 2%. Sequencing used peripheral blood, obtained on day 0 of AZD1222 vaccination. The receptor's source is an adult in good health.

The CDR3 DNA reads as TGTGCCAGTAGTCGGCGGGGGCTGCACAATGAGCAGTTCTTC. This translates into CASSRRGLHNEQFF. The chain is built from TRBV19 and TRBJ2-1; TRBD2 is a possible D gene (7 bases). CDR3 length equals 14 residues. With 5 bases removed from V and 5 bases from J, the gap between germline ends came to 13 bases. From germline, CDR1 is LNHDA and CDR2 SQIVND (reference sequence).